One and the same sample provided the 8 T cell receptor beta chains below, sequenced in a study of metastatic and nonmetastatic thyroid tumors. Before thyroid surgery, none of the patients had received any treatment. TCRdb ran MiXCR on the PCR reads. The repertoire consists of 25,000 to 35,000 clones, with roughly 25% occurring once and the leading ten covering less than 9.5%. The sample consisted of blood. Every receptor here comes from a female donor with papillary thyroid cancer or a benign thyroid nodule (not recorded which). Some clones in this sample may be carry-over from other donors' samples.

This clone has at least ten counts. The V and J genes are TRBV27 and TRBJ1-2, with 8 bases matching TRBD1. Germline V gene lookup returns CDR1 MNHEY and CDR2 SMNVEV (reference sequence). This CDR3 comprises 14 residues. V dropped 1 base and J dropped 6; count of bases not matched to a gene: 4. The CDR3 sequence: CASSLLGQGDGYTF. The DNA of the CDR3 is TGTGCCAGCAGTTTATTAGGACAGGGTGATGGCTACACCTTC.

The chain links TRBV6-1 to TRBJ2-2, with 13 bases lining up with TRBD2. This CDR3 has 17 amino acids. Trimming at V came to 6 bases and at J to 4 bases, leaving 8 bases not matched to a gene. In germline, CDR1 is MNHNS, CDR2 SASEGT. CDR3 bases: TGTGCCAGCAGATCTCCGGGACTAGCGGGATTCACCGGGGAGCTGTTTTTT. Translated, it gives CASRSPGLAGFTGELFF.

To note about this clone: One end of the junction varies from germline; a read error may be responsible. V usage is TRBV7-3 and J usage is TRBJ2-2, with D unresolved. This CDR3 is 13 amino acids long. Germline V lookup: CDR1 SGHTA, CDR2 FQGTGA. CDR3 bases: TGTGCCAGCAACTCCCCCTTAACCGTGGAGCTGTTTTTT. Translated: CASNSPLTVELFF.

Notes on this clone: A clone one base away is much larger, so this may be a read error. V is TRBV7-9 and J is TRBJ1-4, with 8 positions matching TRBD1. Per germline, CDR1 SEHNR and CDR2 FQNEAQ (reference sequence). This CDR3 comprises 15 residues. CDR3 DNA: TGTGCCAGCAGCTTATTCCGGACAGGGAGCGAAAAACCGTTTTTT. It translates to CASSLFRTGSEKPFF.

V usage is TRBV6-1 and J usage is TRBJ1-5, with unresolved D. The CDR3 is 15 residues long. From germline, CDR1 is MNHNS and CDR2 SASEGT. Trimming took 3 bases from V and 4 from J, leaving 13 bases between them. Written as DNA, the CDR3 is TGTGCCAGCAGTGATGAGGGCACCCCGAATCAGCCCCAGCATTTT. Protein: CASSDEGTPNQPQHF.

This clone was seen many times. This chain uses TRBV10-3 with TRBJ2-5, with 9 bases matching TRBD2. Germline trimming cut 6 bases from V and 2 bases from J; bases unmatched to any gene: 10. The CDR3 is 16 amino acids. CDR1 is ENHRY and CDR2 is SYGVKD in the germline V gene. The CDR3: CAISASGGRGQETQYF. CDR3 in DNA: TGTGCCATCAGCGCCAGCGGGGGGCGCGGGCAAGAGACCCAGTACTTC.

The DNA of the CDR3 is TGCGCCAGCAGCTCGGGACAGGGGATGGATACGCAGTATTTT. Residues: CASSSGQGMDTQYF. The gene calls are TRBV5-1 and TRBJ2-3, with TRBD1 matching 10 bases. The germline CDR1 and CDR2 sequences are SGHRS and YFSETQ. V was pared by 3 bases and J by 6 bases, with 4 bases of the junction left unmatched. CDR3 length: 14 residues. The full variable domain, in which reference TRBV5-1 and TRBJ2-3 provide the parts outside the CDR3, is KAGVTQTPRYLIKTRGQQVTLSCSPISGHRSVSWYQQTPGQGLQFLFEYFSETQRNKGNFPGRFSGRQFSNSRSEMNVSTLELGDSALYLCASSSGQGMDTQYFGPGTRLTVL.

Points on this clone: The junction departs from germline at one end; a sequencing error may be responsible. Other DNA sequences of this sample code for an identical CDR3. V usage is TRBV9 and J usage is TRBJ2-2, with D possibly TRBD2 on 6 matching bases. The germline gives CDR1 SGDLS, CDR2 YYNGEE. The CDR3 has 15 residues. The CDR3, as DNA: TGTGCCAGCACCCGTAATAGCGGTAACGCCGGGGAGCTTTTTTTT. Translation gives CASTRNSGNAGELFF.